These T cell receptor beta chains were read from a single sample in a study of blood T cell repertoires in COVID-19. Profiling relied on immunoSEQ multiplex PCR, and the TCRdb table lists in-frame clones only, not all of them. The sample records about 180,000 clones, around 85% being singletons. The material sequenced was peripheral blood. These receptors came from a person aged 70 to 80 with COVID-19, enrolled during active disease. CDR3s include the opening cysteine and the closing phenylalanine or tryptophan. D genes are given only for firm matches.

j_call v_call d_call cdr3_aa
TRBJ1-5 TRBV6-5 TRBD1 CASSTQGALNQPQHF
TRBJ1-6 TRBV6-5 NA CASSQTYNSPLHF
TRBJ1-5 TRBV6-5 NA CASSLFSDQPQHF
TRBJ1-5 TRBV2 TRBD1 CASSDRTGVSQPQHF
TRBJ2-7 TRBV5-4 TRBD1 CASSTAGTAGYEQYF
TRBJ1-2 TRBV19 NA CASSIDTGGYGYTF
TRBJ2-3 TRBV14 TRBD2 CASRKTSGSTDTQYF
TRBJ1-2 TRBV6-5 TRBD1 CATRDRDRNYGYTF
TRBJ1-2 TRBV28 NA CASSLSGIQYYGYTF
TRBJ1-2 TRBV10-2 NA CASREQGDYGYTF
TRBJ2-1 TRBV5-5 TRBD1 CASSLEDRGLNEQFF
TRBJ2-7 TRBV6-5 TRBD2 CASTPQRAGGYEQYF
TRBJ2-3 TRBV6-1 TRBD1 CASSERRTGLRFGTDTQYF
TRBJ1-2 TRBV4-1 NA CASSQLALVETDYGYTF
TRBJ2-5 TRBV7-9 NA CASSLARGQGQETQYF
TRBJ1-3 TRBV9 TRBD1 CAACRWGQGPSGNTIYF
TRBJ2-5 TRBV7-9 TRBD1 CASSSQGQQETQYF
TRBJ2-7 TRBV30 TRBD2 CAWRGGGAYEQYF
TRBJ1-1 TRBV3-1/TRBV3-2 NA CASSQLDEDTEAFF
TRBJ1-3 TRBV19 NA CASSQGTPGNTIYF
TRBJ1-5 TRBV6-1 TRBD1 CASSEWAGDSNQPQHF
TRBJ1-1 TRBV9 NA CASSVEGQRNTEAFF
TRBJ2-1 TRBV5-1 TRBD2 CASTPRTSLNEQFF
TRBJ1-2 TRBV5-1 TRBD1 CASSLEGAGYGYTF
TRBJ2-3 TRBV5-1 NA CASSEGVTDTQYF
TRBJ2-3 TRBV10-3 TRBD1 CATRGQVGPDTQYF
TRBJ2-7 TRBV18 TRBD1 CASSGGTGSHEQYF
TRBJ2-1 TRBV7-9 NA CASGDWGVDEQFF
TRBJ1-5 TRBV10-3 NA CATRPEGRNQPQHF
TRBJ1-1 TRBV6-1 NA CASSEGTEMNTEAFF
TRBJ2-1 TRBV5-6 NA CASSLTGNEQFF
TRBJ2-5 TRBV19 NA CASSVGRWETQYF
TRBJ1-5 TRBV4-1 NA CASSQDTGPQHF
TRBJ2-3 TRBV7-3 TRBD2 CASSLASTSGNTDTQYF
TRBJ2-4 TRBV6-2/TRBV6-3 NA CASSANPGGSKNIQYF
TRBJ2-1 TRBV6-1 TRBD2 CASSESLAGIYNEQFF
TRBJ2-7 TRBV6-4 NA CDTAGPALLIYEQYF
TRBJ2-2 TRBV9 NA CASRVGPGGGGELFF